Presented here are 18 T cell receptor beta chains from one specimen sequenced in a study of chemoradiotherapy in HPV16-positive cancers. Profiled with immunoSEQ multiplex PCR; TCRdb holds only in-frame clones, not every one. This table has thousands of clones, approximately 80% appearing once. This sample comprised tumor tissue, obtained from a patient who underwent chemoradiotherapy. All receptors derive from a human donor with HPV-associated anogenital cancer.

The rearrangement links TRBV20-1 to TRBJ2-5; D unresolved. The CDR3 is made up of 11 amino acids. The V end lost 5 bases, the J end lost 6 bases, and 10 bases lay between the germline ends. Germline loops: CDR1 DFQATT, CDR2 SNEGSKA (reference sequence). The CDR3 spells CSAEPRQTQYF. The DNA of the CDR3 is TGCAGTGCTGAACCTCGGCAGACCCAGTACTTC.

CDR3 sequence (DNA): TGTGCCAGTAGTATTCAGGGGACAGGGGGCTATGGCTACACCTTC. Its translation is CASSIQGTGGYGYTF. The chain recombines TRBV19 with TRBJ1-2; 11 bases fit TRBD1. Losses at the gene ends were 3 bases for V and 4 bases for J; bases not matched to a gene: 4. There are 15 residues in the CDR3. The germline CDR1 and CDR2 sequences are LNHDA and SQIVND (reference sequence).

The chain employs TRBV11-2 and TRBJ2-3; maybe TRBD2 (6 bases). The CDR3 spans 15 residues. Germline assignment: CDR1 SGHAT and CDR2 FQNNGV. Trimming took off 1 base at V and 4 bases at J, with 12 bases between the two ends. The CDR3 loop reads CASSLVSGEADTQYF. For the CDR3, the DNA is TGTGCCAGCAGCTTAGTGTCGGGGGAAGCAGATACGCAGTATTTT.

The chain links TRBV6-6 to TRBJ2-2, with TRBD1 as a possible D gene (6 bases). V gave up 0 bases and J gave up 2 bases, with 10 bases separating them. The CDR3 length is 16 residues. Germline assignment: CDR1 MNHNY and CDR2 SVGAGI (reference sequence). CDR3 protein: CASSYSRGQNTGELFF. CDR3 DNA sequence: TGTGCCAGCAGTTACTCGAGGGGACAAAACACCGGGGAGCTGTTTTTT.

This sequence joins TRBV5-1 and TRBJ1-1, with D uncertain. Germline CDR1 reads SGHRS; CDR2 reads YFSETQ. CDR3 size: 17 residues. The ends were cut back, 7 bases at V and 1 base at J, with 23 bases in the middle. The CDR3 loop reads CASSVRAGISRNTEAFF. CDR3 in DNA: TGCGCCAGCTCGGTACGGGCGGGCATCAGCAGGAACACTGAAGCTTTCTTT.

This clone has just a few counts. V gene TRBV7-9 combines with J gene TRBJ1-2; D is unresolved. Germline CDR1 and CDR2: SEHNR and FQNEAQ (reference sequence). Trimming removed 1 base at V and 0 bases at J, with 6 bases between. The CDR3 contains 14 residues. In nucleotides, the CDR3 is TGTGCCAGCAGCTTAGTACAGCCTAACTATGGCTACACCTTC. Encoded protein: CASSLVQPNYGYTF.

The chain has TRBV27 and TRBJ1-6; tentative D call: TRBD1 (5 bases). The V end lost 1 base, the J end lost 9 bases, and 10 bases lay between the germline ends. The CDR3 sequence is 14 residues long. CDR1 is MNHEY and CDR2 is SMNVEV in the germline V gene (reference sequence). The CDR3 bases are TGTGCCAGCAGTTTATACCCAGGGCTTTCACCCCTCCACTTT. Translating it yields CASSLYPGLSPLHF.

The chain recombines TRBV7-9 with TRBJ2-7, with D perhaps TRBD2 (6 bases). The CDR3 has 16 amino acids. The germline V gene has CDR1 SEHNR and CDR2 FQNEAQ (reference sequence). V lost 5 bases, J lost 7 bases, and 24 bases lay in between. The CDR3 bases are TGTGCCAGCAGCCACCCCGGAGGGACGACAATGGGAGAGCAGTACTTC. Its translation: CASSHPGGTTMGEQYF.

The J gene is TRBJ2-5, the V gene TRBV5-4; 7 bases agree with TRBD1. The germline V gene encodes CDR1 SGHNT and CDR2 YYREEE (reference sequence). After removal of 4 bases from V and 3 bases from J, the junction contained 6 bases not matched to a gene. This CDR3 has 14 residues. The CDR3 DNA is TGTGCCAGCAGCCGCTTGGGGACAGAAGAGACCCAGTACTTC. Protein product: CASSRLGTEETQYF. Looking up the rest from reference TRBV5-4 and TRBJ2-5 gives the full variable domain: ETGVTQSPTHLIKTRGQQVTLRCSSQSGHNTVSWYQQALGQGPQFIFQYYREEENGRGNFPPRFSGLQFPNYSSELNVNALELDDSALYLCASSRLGTEETQYFGPGTRLLVL.

The CDR3 loop is CASSPRDESPLHF. The CDR3 region has the DNA TGCGCCAGCAGCCCCCGGGACGAGTCACCCCTCCACTTT. The chain is built from TRBV5-1 and TRBJ1-6; D is possibly TRBD1 (5 bases). The germline V and J ends were trimmed by 4 bases and 10 bases, with 12 bases remaining between them. Germline CDR1 SGHRS, CDR2 YFSETQ. CDR3 length: 13 residues.

This clone has only a few counts. The gene calls are TRBV10-3 and TRBJ1-4; weak D call: TRBD1 (5 bases). V shed 0 bases and J shed 4 bases, with 9 bases lying between them. Germline-derived CDR1 and CDR2 are ENHRY and SYGVKD. This CDR3 contains 15 residues. This CDR3 is CAISESTDLNEKLFF. In nucleotides, the CDR3 is TGTGCCATCAGTGAGTCGACAGACCTTAATGAAAAACTGTTTTTT.

This clone was detected a few times. The V gene is TRBV30, the J gene TRBJ1-6, with D tentatively TRBD1 (5 bases). CDR1 is GTSNPN, CDR2 SVGIG, per germline (reference sequence). V lost 3 bases to trimming and J lost 3 bases, with 12 bases between them. The CDR3 contains 15 residues. The CDR3: CAWRPGPNYNSPLHF. In DNA, the CDR3 is TGTGCCTGGAGGCCGGGACCGAACTATAATTCACCCCTCCACTTT. Complete variable domain (other parts from reference TRBV30 and TRBJ1-6): SQTIHQWPATLVQPVGSPLSLECTVEGTSNPNLYWYRQAAGRGLQLLFYSVGIGQISSEVPQNLSASRPQDRQFILSSKKLLLSDSGFYLCAWRPGPNYNSPLHFGNGTRLTVT.

The chain uses TRBV2 and TRBJ2-7; D possibly corresponds to TRBD2 (5 bases). Germline V gene lookup returns CDR1 SNHLY and CDR2 FYNNEI. Trimming took off 3 bases at V and 0 bases at J, with 12 bases between the two ends. The CDR3 length is 15 residues. The CDR3 sequence is CASSDRGSVSYEQYF. The CDR3 DNA is TGTGCCAGCAGTGACCGGGGATCGGTCTCCTACGAGCAGTACTTC. The full variable domain, its missing parts supplied by reference TRBV2 and TRBJ2-7, is EPEVTQTPSHQVTQMGQEVILRCVPISNHLYFYWYRQILGQKVEFLVSFYNNEISEKSEIFDDQFSVERPDGSNFTLKIRSTKLEDSAMYFCASSDRGSVSYEQYFGPGTRLTVT.

V usage is TRBV7-3 and J usage is TRBJ2-7, with D maybe TRBD1 (6 bases). The germline V and J ends were trimmed by 5 bases and 3 bases, with 17 bases remaining between them. The germline V gene has CDR1 SGHTA and CDR2 FQGTGA. This CDR3 is 15 amino acids long. Here the CDR3 DNA reads TGTGCCAGCAGCCTCGCCGGTGGGGGCAGCTACGAGCAGTACTTC. Translation: CASSLAGGGSYEQYF.

V and J are TRBV19 and TRBJ2-2, with 7 bases identical to TRBD2. This CDR3 has 13 amino acids. Germline loops: CDR1 LNHDA, CDR2 SQIVND (reference sequence). After removal of 3 bases from V and 7 bases from J, the junction contained 2 bases not matched to a gene. The DNA of the CDR3 is TGTGCCAGTAGTATCACGGGGGGCGGGGAGCTGTTTTTT. This translates into CASSITGGGELFF.

V gene TRBV5-6 combines with J gene TRBJ1-2, with no clear D. CDR1 and CDR2 from the germline V gene are SGHDT and YYEEEE. The CDR3 has 14 residues. V was shortened by 0 bases and J by 4 bases, with 10 bases between the two germline ends. For the CDR3, the DNA is TGTGCCAGCAGCTTGGGGCCCGACGTCTATGGCTACACCTTC. Protein sequence: CASSLGPDVYGYTF.

The CDR3 protein is CASSLDGGQAYGYTF. In nucleotides, the CDR3 is TGCGCCAGCAGCTTGGATGGAGGGCAGGCCTATGGCTACACCTTC. The rearrangement uses TRBV5-1 and TRBJ1-2, with D uncertain. Germline V gene sequence: CDR1 SGHRS, CDR2 YFSETQ. V was pared by 0 bases and J by 4 bases, with 13 bases between. The CDR3 has 15 residues.

This clone was detected only once. The germline gene is not matched at one end of the junction; a read error may be the cause. The V call is TRBV18, the J call TRBJ2-3, with D possibly matching TRBD2 (6 bases). CDR1 and CDR2 (germline): KGHSH, LQKENI. The CDR3 consists of 16 residues. CDR3 sequence (DNA): TGTGCCAGCTCACAAGAAGACGGGGGAGGCACAGATATGCAGTATTTT. Its translation: CASSQEDGGGTDMQYF.